A selection of T cell receptor beta chains follows, all from one sample in a study of CD8 T cells in Susac syndrome. Each CDR3 protein gets one entry after TCRdb re-called the immunoSEQ multiplex PCR reads with MiXCR. Seen here are tens of thousands of distinct CDR3 sequences, approximately 96% observed once, and the top ten hold about 0.68%. The sequenced sample consisted of CD8+ T cells from PBMCs. These receptors all come from a human donor with Susac syndrome. Each CDR3 is given with its conserved first and last residue. A D gene is named only where the DNA matches it firmly. A row's size may be missing; if present it is once, few, many or a size class.

abundance	v_gene	j_gene	d_gene	CDR3aa	CDR3nt
.	TRBV30	TRBJ2-7	.	CAWSVGGQSYEQYF	TGTGCCTGGAGTGTGGGGGGCCAGTCCTACGAGCAGTACTTC
.	TRBV11-2	TRBJ1-2	.	CASTKHPGAGYTF	TGTGCCAGCACTAAACACCCGGGGGCTGGCTACACCTTC
.	TRBV5-1	TRBJ2-1	.	CASSFWTDNEQFF	TGCGCCAGCAGCTTCTGGACAGACAATGAGCAGTTCTTC
.	TRBV5-1	TRBJ2-5	.	CASSLGWQGRETQYF	TGCGCCAGCAGCTTGGGATGGCAGGGGAGGGAGACCCAGTACTTC
once	TRBV12-3/TRBV12-4	TRBJ1-2	.	CASSPPGQPKYTF	TGTGCCAGCAGTCCCCCAGGACAGCCTAAATACACCTTC
.	TRBV6-5	TRBJ1-2	TRBD1	CASGTANRWGYTF	TGTGCCAGCGGGACAGCCAACCGATGGGGCTACACCTTC
.	TRBV5-1	TRBJ2-7	TRBD1	CASSRGQARNYEQYF	TGCGCCAGCAGCAGGGGACAGGCTAGAAACTACGAGCAGTACTTC
.	TRBV30	TRBJ2-3	.	CARTASLTDTQYF	TGTGCCCGGACGGCTAGCCTCACAGATACGCAGTATTTT
.	TRBV12-3/TRBV12-4	TRBJ1-2	.	CASTAGGYGYTF	TGTGCCAGCACTGCGGGTGGCTATGGCTACACCTTC
once	TRBV9	TRBJ2-7	.	CASSVNPGWPYEQYF	TGTGCCAGCAGCGTAAACCCAGGATGGCCCTACGAGCAGTACTTC